These T cell receptor beta chains were read from a single sample in a study of T cells in Graves' hyperthyroidism and ophthalmopathy. Using its own MiXCR run on the multiplex PCR reads, TCRdb lists one record per CDR3 protein. This repertoire shows 690,000 or so distinct CDR3 sequences, approximately 19% found once; its top ten account for 16%. What was sequenced was blood. The receptors come from a woman aged 50 to 60 with Graves' hyperthyroidism that later progressed to Graves' ophthalmopathy. CDR3s include the opening cysteine and the closing phenylalanine or tryptophan. D genes are given only for firm matches. The listing skips clone size in some rows; elsewhere it reads once, few, many or a size class.

size: few; D: .; V: TRBV9; J: TRBJ2-7; DNA: TGTGCCAGCAGCGTCCGGTTGGGGGGCGAGCAGTACTTC; CDR3: CASSVRLGGEQYF
size: .; D: TRBD2; V: TRBV18; J: TRBJ2-3; DNA: TGTGCCAGCTCACCAGGGACTAGCGTAAGCACAGATACGCAGTATTTT; CDR3: CASSPGTSVSTDTQYF
size: once; D: .; V: TRBV18; J: TRBJ1-5; DNA: TGTGCCAGCTCACCAGACAGCCTTAGCAATCAGCCCCAGCATTTT; CDR3: CASSPDSLSNQPQHF
size: few; D: .; V: TRBV3-1; J: TRBJ2-1; DNA: TGTGCCAGCAGCCCCATAAGGGGCAATGAGCAGTTCTTC; CDR3: CASSPIRGNEQFF
size: .; D: .; V: TRBV9; J: TRBJ2-5; DNA: TGTGCCAGCAGCGGCGTTATTGGGGCCGCAGGGGAGACCCAGTACTTC; CDR3: CASSGVIGAAGETQYF
size: many; D: TRBD2; V: TRBV2; J: TRBJ2-3; DNA: TGTGCCAGCACAAGACTCACCGGGGGGGCGACTACGCAGTATTTT; CDR3: CASTRLTGGATTQYF
size: few; D: TRBD2; V: TRBV5-1; J: TRBJ2-2; DNA: TGCGCCAGCAGACCCTTGGGGGGGGCGAACACCGGGGAGCTGTTTTTT; CDR3: CASRPLGGANTGELFF
size: few; D: TRBD1; V: TRBV6-2/TRBV6-3; J: TRBJ1-5; DNA: TGTGCCAGCAGTTACGGGACAGGGAAAGGTCAGCCCCAACATTTT; CDR3: CASSYGTGKGQPQHF
size: .; D: TRBD2; V: TRBV28; J: TRBJ2-7; DNA: TGTGCCAGCAGTTTAATCGTTAGCGGGGGCTACGAGCAGTACTTC; CDR3: CASSLIVSGGYEQYF
size: .; D: .; V: TRBV2; J: TRBJ2-7; DNA: TGTGCCAGCAGTGACCCGCAGGGCTCCGACGAGCAGTACTTC; CDR3: CASSDPQGSDEQYF
size: many; D: TRBD1; V: TRBV5-1; J: TRBJ2-5; DNA: TGCGCCAGCAGCTGGGCGACAGGGAGAGAGACCCAGTACTTC; CDR3: CASSWATGRETQYF
size: .; D: .; V: TRBV20-1; J: TRBJ2-5; DNA: TGCAGTGCTAGAGCAACAGAGCAAGAGACCCAGTACTTC; CDR3: CSARATEQETQYF
size: many; D: TRBD1; V: TRBV11-2; J: TRBJ1-4; DNA: TGTGCCAGCAGCTTGGACAGGGGAGCGGAAAAACTGTTTTTT; CDR3: CASSLDRGAEKLFF
size: few; D: .; V: TRBV6-6; J: TRBJ2-6; DNA: TGTGCCAGCAGTTACTCGTCCTCTGGGGCCAACGTCCTGACTTTC; CDR3: CASSYSSSGANVLTF
size: few; D: .; V: TRBV25-1; J: TRBJ1-3; DNA: TGTGCCAGCAGTGGGGGGACCGACAGACGGCCTGGAAACACCATATATTTT; CDR3: CASSGGTDRRPGNTIYF
size: .; D: TRBD2; V: TRBV6-1; J: TRBJ2-1; DNA: TGTGCCAGCACGCGCATTAAAGGGCTAGCGGGGGGGGATGAGCAGTTCTTC; CDR3: CASTRIKGLAGGDEQFF
size: .; D: TRBD1; V: TRBV7-8; J: TRBJ1-4; DNA: TGTGCCAGCAGCTCTTACAGGGGGTCAAGTGAAAAACCGTTTTTT; CDR3: CASSSYRGSSEKPFF
size: many; D: .; V: TRBV2; J: TRBJ2-1; DNA: TGTGCCAGCAGTGACCCGACAGGTTACAATGAGCAGTTCTTC; CDR3: CASSDPTGYNEQFF
size: .; D: TRBD2; V: TRBV6-1; J: TRBJ2-3; DNA: TGTGCCAGCAGTGAAGCGCAAGTAGCGGGGGGCACAGATACGCAGTATTTT; CDR3: CASSEAQVAGGTDTQYF
size: many; D: .; V: TRBV20-1; J: TRBJ2-7; DNA: TGCAGTGCTCCCTACCGGACCTCCTCCTACGAGCAGTACTTC; CDR3: CSAPYRTSSYEQYF
size: few; D: TRBD2; V: TRBV10-3; J: TRBJ2-1; DNA: TGTGCCATCAGCGAGCCACTAGCGGGGGATCGTGGTGAGCAGTTCTTC; CDR3: CAISEPLAGDRGEQFF
size: many; D: .; V: TRBV7-8; J: TRBJ1-1; DNA: TGTGCCAGCAGCACGCAAGGGGCCCGATTTGCTGAAGCTTTCTTT; CDR3: CASSTQGARFAEAFF
size: .; D: .; V: TRBV6-1; J: TRBJ2-7; DNA: TGTGCCAGCACCAAAGGACAGAGCTACGAGCAGTACTTC; CDR3: CASTKGQSYEQYF
size: many; D: .; V: TRBV3-1; J: TRBJ2-1; DNA: TGTGCCAGCAGCCAAAACCGGGGCGCCTACAATGAGCAGTTCTTC; CDR3: CASSQNRGAYNEQFF
size: many; D: .; V: TRBV7-9; J: TRBJ2-3; DNA: TGTGCCAGCAGCTTGAATTCCCACACAGATACGCAGTATTTT; CDR3: CASSLNSHTDTQYF
size: .; D: .; V: TRBV27; J: TRBJ2-2; DNA: TGTGCCAGCAGTATCAGGGGAAACACCGGGGAGCTGTTTTTT; CDR3: CASSIRGNTGELFF
size: .; D: .; V: TRBV27; J: TRBJ2-1; DNA: TGTGCCAGCAGTTTCCGGCCCCCCTACAATGAGCAGTTCTTC; CDR3: CASSFRPPYNEQFF
size: many; D: .; V: TRBV12-3/TRBV12-4; J: TRBJ1-1; DNA: TGTGCCAGCAGTTTTGGGGGCGTAATGAACACTGAAGCTTTCTTT; CDR3: CASSFGGVMNTEAFF
size: .; D: .; V: TRBV10-2; J: TRBJ1-6; DNA: TGCGCCAGCAGCCGGGACGCGGAGTATTCACCCCTCCACTTT; CDR3: CASSRDAEYSPLHF
size: .; D: .; V: TRBV19; J: TRBJ1-2; DNA: TGTGCCAGTAGACGCGGCGAGGGTCGCTATGGCTACACCTTC; CDR3: CASRRGEGRYGYTF
size: few; D: .; V: TRBV18; J: TRBJ1-3; DNA: TGTACCAGCTCACCTCCGAATTTGGGGAGGAACTCTGGAAACACCATATATTTT; CDR3: CTSSPPNLGRNSGNTIYF
size: few; D: .; V: TRBV20-1; J: TRBJ1-5; DNA: TGCAGTGCTAGGGGAGGGCTTAGGAGAAAACTTTATAGCAATCAGCCCCAGCATTTT; CDR3: CSARGGLRRKLYSNQPQHF
size: .; D: .; V: TRBV19; J: TRBJ2-1; DNA: TGTGCCAGTACCTCGATCCAGGGACAACTCTACAATGAGCAGTTCTTC; CDR3: CASTSIQGQLYNEQFF
size: many; D: .; V: TRBV5-6; J: TRBJ1-2; DNA: TGTGCCAGCAGCTTGAACAGTCTCTATGGCTACACCTTC; CDR3: CASSLNSLYGYTF
size: .; D: .; V: TRBV4-2; J: TRBJ1-1; DNA: TGTGCCAGCAGCCAAGATGTATTCATGAACACTGAAGCTTTCTTT; CDR3: CASSQDVFMNTEAFF
size: many; D: .; V: TRBV27; J: TRBJ1-1; DNA: TGTGCCAGCACCGGGGGCGAGGGTGACACTGAAGCTTTCTTT; CDR3: CASTGGEGDTEAFF
size: .; D: .; V: TRBV19; J: TRBJ2-3; DNA: TGTGCCAGTAGTATAGTTGGCGGTGCAGATACGCAGTATTTT; CDR3: CASSIVGGADTQYF
size: .; D: .; V: TRBV7-6; J: TRBJ2-1; DNA: TGTGCCAGCAGCTTTAACCGGGTTACCTACAATGAGCAGTTCTTC; CDR3: CASSFNRVTYNEQFF
size: .; D: .; V: TRBV20-1; J: TRBJ2-1; DNA: TGCAGTGCTAGAGTGACTCTTAATGAGCAGTTCTTC; CDR3: CSARVTLNEQFF
size: many; D: .; V: TRBV19; J: TRBJ1-1; DNA: TGTGCCAGTAGTATCCTCTCAGGACAGAACACTGAAGCTTTCTTT; CDR3: CASSILSGQNTEAFF
size: .; D: .; V: TRBV20-1; J: TRBJ1-2; DNA: TGCAGTGCTAAGAGGACGGGTAACTATGGCTACACCTTC; CDR3: CSAKRTGNYGYTF
size: .; D: .; V: TRBV2; J: TRBJ2-1; DNA: TGTGCCAGCAGTGATGGTGTAGCGGTATACAATGAGCAGTTCTTC; CDR3: CASSDGVAVYNEQFF
size: .; D: .; V: TRBV6-1; J: TRBJ1-2; DNA: TGTGCTACCATCCCTTGGGGCTATGGCTACACCTTC; CDR3: CATIPWGYGYTF
size: many; D: .; V: TRBV5-1; J: TRBJ1-1; DNA: TGCGCCAGCAGCGCCACAGCCATGAACACTGAAGCTTTCTTT; CDR3: CASSATAMNTEAFF
size: many; D: TRBD1; V: TRBV10-3; J: TRBJ1-2; DNA: TGTGCCATCAGCTCAGACAGGGCCCAAACAAACTATGGCTACACCTTC; CDR3: CAISSDRAQTNYGYTF
size: many; D: TRBD1; V: TRBV6-1; J: TRBJ1-5; DNA: TGTGCCAGCAGCCGGACAGGGACCAGCAATCAGCCCCAGCATTTT; CDR3: CASSRTGTSNQPQHF
size: .; D: TRBD1; V: TRBV7-9; J: TRBJ1-2; DNA: TGTGCCAGCAGCTCTTCTGGGCAGGGGGCGTATGGCTACACCTTC; CDR3: CASSSSGQGAYGYTF
size: few; D: .; V: TRBV30; J: TRBJ1-4; DNA: TGTGCCTGGAGCGACCTTCGAGGGGTAACTAATGAAAAACTGTTTTTT; CDR3: CAWSDLRGVTNEKLFF
size: few; D: TRBD1; V: TRBV7-9; J: TRBJ2-7; DNA: TGTGCCAGCCGACCGCTGGACAGGGATTTCTCCTACGAGCAGTACTTC; CDR3: CASRPLDRDFSYEQYF
size: .; D: .; V: TRBV19; J: TRBJ1-1; DNA: TGTGCCAGTAGTATAGACAAGGGGCACCTTCAGACTGAAGCTTTCTTT; CDR3: CASSIDKGHLQTEAFF
size: .; D: TRBD2; V: TRBV12-5; J: TRBJ2-5; DNA: TGTGCTAGTGGTCCCTCCGGGAGGCAAGAGACCCAGTACTTC; CDR3: CASGPSGRQETQYF
size: few; D: .; V: TRBV4-1; J: TRBJ1-1; DNA: TGCGCCAGCAGCCAAGGGGGGACCAAGGCTGAAGCTTTCTTT; CDR3: CASSQGGTKAEAFF
size: .; D: .; V: TRBV20-1; J: TRBJ2-1; DNA: TGCAGTGCTAAGGGGACCATAGCCAGGAATGAGCAGTTCTTC; CDR3: CSAKGTIARNEQFF
size: many; D: .; V: TRBV2; J: TRBJ2-5; DNA: TGTGCCAGCAGTGAATTAACTGGGGAGACCCAGTACTTC; CDR3: CASSELTGETQYF
size: few; D: TRBD1; V: TRBV5-6; J: TRBJ1-4; DNA: TGTGCCAGCAGCTCCAGACAGGGGACAAGGAAAAAACTGTTTTTT; CDR3: CASSSRQGTRKKLFF
size: many; D: .; V: TRBV11-2; J: TRBJ1-4; DNA: TGTGCCAGCAGCTTAGGGGGGTTAAATGAAAAACTGTTTTTT; CDR3: CASSLGGLNEKLFF
size: many; D: TRBD1; V: TRBV7-2; J: TRBJ1-1; DNA: TGTGCCAGCAGCTTTTCCAGGGGGCGGAACACTGAAGCTTTCTTT; CDR3: CASSFSRGRNTEAFF
size: .; D: TRBD1; V: TRBV7-8; J: TRBJ2-7; DNA: TGTGCCAGCCGCCGGACAGGGGTTTCCTACGAGCAGTACTTC; CDR3: CASRRTGVSYEQYF
size: many; D: .; V: TRBV24-1; J: TRBJ2-3; DNA: TGTGCCACCAGTGATACCAGGGACGGACTGCCTAGGGTCACCACAGATACGCAGTATTTT; CDR3: CATSDTRDGLPRVTTDTQYF
size: few; D: .; V: TRBV12-3/TRBV12-4; J: TRBJ1-5; DNA: TGTGCCAGCAGCCACGGAGCTGGGGGAGGCAATCAGCCCCAGCATTTT; CDR3: CASSHGAGGGNQPQHF